This record looks at one T cell receptor beta chain sequence and its context. This entry is derived from a study of blood T cell repertoires in COVID-19. About the research overall: The United States, Italy and Spain provided the acute and convalescent COVID-19 samples.

Sequencing was performed with immunoSEQ multiplex PCR; in TCRdb, only in-frame clones are kept and a portion is missing. Of 150,000 to 200,000 clones listed, about 83% are singletons. The CDR3 contains 17 residues. Germline assignment: CDR1 SGHNT and CDR2 YYREEE (reference sequence). The trim removed 0 bases at V and 5 bases at J, leaving 7 bases unmatched. This rearrangement joins TRBV5-4 to TRBJ2-2, with TRBD2 matching 10 bases. Source material: peripheral blood. The receptor was isolated from a human donor in a cohort sampled during active COVID-19. CDR3: CASSLVAGGGLTGELFF. The CDR3 DNA sequence: TGTGCCAGCAGCTTGGTAGCGGGAGGTGGATTGACCGGGGAGCTGTTTTTT. Variable domain in full (rest from reference TRBV5-4 and TRBJ2-2): ETGVTQSPTHLIKTRGQQVTLRCSSQSGHNTVSWYQQALGQGPQFIFQYYREEENGRGNFPPRFSGLQFPNYSSELNVNALELDDSALYLCASSLVAGGGLTGELFFGEGSRLTVL.